This T cell receptor (beta chain) originates from a study of CD8+ T cells in alopecia areata. V lost 5 bases and J 0 bases, leaving 4 bases between the germline ends. The CDR3 runs to 13 residues. This sample's treatment: oral pan-JAK inhibitor, 5-10 mg twice daily. Following extraction, RNA underwent reverse transcription to cDNA, which served as the sequencing template. The repertoire was sequenced with immunoSEQ multiplex PCR; TCRdb's copy has only in-frame clones and lacks some. The table lists about 110,000 clones, less than 75% of them singletons. The rearrangement joins TRBV23-1 to TRBJ1-4; D is undetermined. TRBV23-1 is an open reading frame, and its role is uncertain. The sample consisted of CD8+ T cells sorted from blood, taken at week 24, from a patient treated with tofacitinib. The TCR was taken from a human donor with alopecia areata. The CDR3 coding sequence is TGCGCCAGCAGTGCGGCAACTAATGAAAAACTGTTTTTT. Translating gives CASSAATNEKLFF.